The 20 T cell receptor beta chains reported below all come from one sample, sequenced in a study of blood T cell repertoires in COVID-19. Data came from immunoSEQ multiplex PCR; TCRdb stores just in-frame clones and leaves some out. The repertoire holds tens of thousands of clones, with 85% to 90% as singletons. The sample comprised peripheral blood. The source of these receptors is a man aged 70-80 years with acute or convalescent COVID-19.

The rearrangement links TRBV7-9 to TRBJ2-5; TRBD2 agrees at 15 bases. In germline, CDR1 is SEHNR, CDR2 FQNEAQ (reference sequence). There are 16 residues in the CDR3. J was trimmed by 5 bases and V by 5 bases; bases with no gene match: 6. The chain's CDR3 is CASSTMGLAGGETQYF. The DNA of the CDR3 is TGTGCCAGCAGCACGATGGGACTAGCGGGAGGTGAGACCCAGTACTTC.

The genes are TRBV30 and TRBJ1-1, with a possible D match to TRBD1 (5 bases). The CDR3 has 15 residues. From germline, CDR1 is GTSNPN and CDR2 SVGIG (reference sequence). V was cut by 0 bases and J by 0 bases, with 11 bases left in between. The CDR3 DNA is TGTGCCTGGAGTGTCAGGGTTTTCATGAACACTGAAGCTTTCTTT. Its protein product is CAWSVRVFMNTEAFF. Combining the CDR3 with reference TRBV30 and TRBJ1-1 gives the whole variable domain SQTIHQWPATLVQPVGSPLSLECTVEGTSNPNLYWYRQAAGRGLQLLFYSVGIGQISSEVPQNLSASRPQDRQFILSSKKLLLSDSGFYLCAWSVRVFMNTEAFFGQGTRLTVV.

This clone appeared a single time. J is TRBJ1-5 and V is TRBV19; TRBD1 might be the D (6 bases). The V gene's germline CDR1 is LNHDA and CDR2 SQIVND (reference sequence). With 3 bases removed from V and 5 bases from J, the gap between germline ends came to 14 bases. This CDR3 region has 15 residues. DNA of the CDR3: TGTGCCAGTAGTATGGGAGGGGGGCGCGATCAGCCCCAGCATTTT. Protein: CASSMGGGRDQPQHF. The entire variable domain, with the rest obtained from reference TRBV19 and TRBJ1-5, is as follows: DGGITQSPKYLFRKEGQNVTLSCEQNLNHDAMYWYRQDPGQGLRLIYYSQIVNDFQKGDIAEGYSVSREKKESFPLTVTSAQKNPTAFYLCASSMGGGRDQPQHFGDGTRLSIL.

This chain uses TRBV19 with TRBJ2-3, with D maybe TRBD1 (5 bases). Germline CDR1 is LNHDA and CDR2 is SQIVND (reference sequence). The CDR3 length is 13 residues. Trimming pared 6 bases from V and 6 bases from J, leaving 13 bases between. CDR3 bases: TGTGCCAGTAGGACAGACCTAACGGATACGCAGTATTTT. Protein sequence: CASRTDLTDTQYF.

CDR3 in DNA: TGTGCCAGCAGCGACCCGTCCGGACAGGCTAACTACGAGCAGTACTTC. It codes for CASSDPSGQANYEQYF. This chain connects TRBV9 to TRBJ2-7, with 7 bases identical to TRBD1. CDR3 length equals 16 residues. Germline-derived CDR1 and CDR2 are SGDLS and YYNGEE. V gave up 3 bases and J gave up 3 bases; unmatched junction bases: 12.

This clone was recorded a few times. The CDR3 DNA sequence: TGTGCCAGTAGTATTGGACAGGAGCATCAGCCCCAGCATTTT. Residues: CASSIGQEHQPQHF. The chain carries TRBV19 and TRBJ1-5; TRBD1 matches at 7 bases. CDR1 LNHDA and CDR2 SQIVND come from the germline V gene (reference sequence). V lost 3 bases to trimming and J lost 5 bases; unmatched junction nucleotides: 4. The CDR3 loop spans 14 amino acids.

This clone came up a few times. The chain employs TRBV5-1 and TRBJ1-1; 7 bases align to TRBD1. J was trimmed by 3 bases and V by 0 bases; bases with no gene match: 5. CDR3 length: 15 amino acids. The germline V gene encodes CDR1 SGHRS and CDR2 YFSETQ. In DNA, the CDR3 is TGCGCCAGCAGCTTGGTAGGGGGCGGGGACACTGAAGCTTTCTTT. This codes for CASSLVGGGDTEAFF.

The chain combines TRBV19 with TRBJ1-1; D unresolved. The CDR3 runs 13 residues. Trimming cost V 4 bases and J 0 bases, with 6 bases left between them. Germline loops: CDR1 LNHDA, CDR2 SQIVND (reference sequence). In DNA, the CDR3 is TGTGCCAGTAGTACAGGATTGAACACTGAAGCTTTCTTT. This encodes CASSTGLNTEAFF.

The J gene is TRBJ2-3, the V gene TRBV4-1, with 8 bases lining up with TRBD2. V lost 0 bases and J lost 4; bases outside the gene matches: 3. The length of the CDR3 is 15 residues. The germline CDR1 and CDR2 sequences are MGHRA and YSYEKL. CDR3 nucleotide sequence: TGCGCCAGCAGCCAAGAAAGACTAGCGTCAGATACGCAGTATTTT. Its protein product is CASSQERLASDTQYF.

This clone appeared a few times. The V gene is TRBV2, the J gene TRBJ1-5; D unclear. Germline CDR1 and CDR2: SNHLY and FYNNEI. The V end was cut by 0 bases, the J end by 10 bases, with 16 bases between. This CDR3 is 15 amino acids long. CDR3 bases: TGTGCCAGCAGTGAAGCGCCCCCGCAGATTAACCCCCAGCATTTT. Encoded protein: CASSEAPPQINPQHF.

The V gene is TRBV5-1, the J gene TRBJ2-1; TRBD1 is a possible D gene (5 bases). This CDR3 contains 12 residues. Germline V gene lookup returns CDR1 SGHRS and CDR2 YFSETQ. The V end lost 3 bases, the J end lost 7 bases, and 8 bases lay between the germline ends. The CDR3 here is CASSYQGNEQFF. CDR3 nucleotides: TGCGCCAGCAGCTACCAGGGTAATGAGCAGTTCTTC.

This clone was detected a few times. This chain links TRBV3-1 (or the pseudogene TRBV3-2) with TRBJ1-1; D is unresolved. This CDR3 has 16 amino acids. V lost 0 bases to trimming and J lost 4 bases, with 15 bases between them. Per the germline V gene, CDR1 is LGHDT and CDR2 is YNNKEL (reference sequence). The CDR3 DNA reads as TGTGCCAGCAGCCAAGATTGGGGAGGCTCGGGCACTGAAGCTTTCTTT. Encoded protein: CASSQDWGGSGTEAFF.

J is TRBJ2-2 and V is TRBV2; 7 nucleotides line up with TRBD2. This CDR3 region has 15 residues. The V and J ends lost 9 bases and 5 bases, in that order; junction bases with no gene match: 12. Looked up from germline, CDR1 is SNHLY and CDR2 is FYNNEI. The CDR3 spells CASWAGGRDTGELFF. DNA for the CDR3: TGTGCCAGTTGGGCGGGCGGGAGAGATACCGGGGAGCTGTTTTTT.

The genes are TRBV20-1 and TRBJ2-5; D is undetermined. The germline gives CDR1 DFQATT, CDR2 SNEGSKA (reference sequence). The CDR3 covers 11 residues. Trimming stripped 5 bases from V and 1 base from J, with 5 bases between. The DNA of the CDR3 is TGCAGTGCTCTGGCCCAAGAGACCCAGTACTTC. This sequence encodes CSALAQETQYF.

The chain couples TRBV5-6 to TRBJ1-6; TRBD1 matches 10 bases. V trimming: 2 bases; J trimming: 10 bases; junction bases outside the gene matches: 3. The CDR3 is 14 residues long. Germline V gene lookup returns CDR1 SGHDT and CDR2 YYEEEE. Here the CDR3 DNA reads TGTGCCAGCAGCTTCGGGACAGGGGAGTCACCCCTCCACTTT. This translates into CASSFGTGESPLHF.

The rearrangement uses TRBV3-1 (or the pseudogene TRBV3-2) and TRBJ2-6; weak D call: TRBD2 (5 bases). CDR1 LGHDT and CDR2 YNNKEL come from the germline V gene (reference sequence). Trimming cost V 6 bases and J 2 bases, with 17 bases left between them. The CDR3 is 17 residues long. The DNA for the CDR3 is TGTGCCAGCAGTCCCCCGCTTCCGGGGACTGGGGCCAACGTCCTGACTTTC. It codes for CASSPPLPGTGANVLTF.

The gene calls are TRBV19 and TRBJ1-5; 7 bases map to TRBD1. This CDR3 region has 14 residues. CDR1 LNHDA and CDR2 SQIVND come from the germline V gene (reference sequence). The V and J ends lost 6 bases and 0 bases, in that order; junction bases with no gene match: 2. The CDR3 is CASRGQYSNQPQHF. CDR3 nucleotides: TGTGCCAGTAGGGGACAGTATAGCAATCAGCCCCAGCATTTT.

The J gene is TRBJ1-3, the V gene TRBV6-6, with D hard to call. Germline CDR1 MNHNY, CDR2 SVGAGI (reference sequence). CDR3 size: 14 residues. The germline V and J ends were trimmed by 6 bases and 0 bases, with 9 bases remaining between them. The CDR3 DNA reads TGTGCCAGCAGGCCCGCCAGCTCTGGAAACACCATATATTTT. Translating it yields CASRPASSGNTIYF.

This clone was seen only a few times. The chain carries TRBV7-8 and TRBJ1-6; no definite D call. With 3 bases removed from V and 2 bases from J, the gap between germline ends came to 8 bases. This CDR3 spans 15 amino acids. Germline assignment: CDR1 SGHVS and CDR2 FQNEAQ. For the CDR3, the DNA is TGTGCCAGCAGCTTCGAGGGAGCCTATAATTCACCCCTCCACTTT. Amino acids: CASSFEGAYNSPLHF.

V is TRBV28 and J is TRBJ2-4; perhaps TRBD1 as D (6 bases). This CDR3 spans 14 amino acids. The ends were cut back, 5 bases at V and 6 bases at J, with 14 bases in the middle. Per the germline V gene, CDR1 is MDHEN and CDR2 is SYDVKM. The CDR3, as DNA: TGTGCCAGCAGTGCCCCTAACAGGGTAAACATTCAGTACTTC. It translates to CASSAPNRVNIQYF.